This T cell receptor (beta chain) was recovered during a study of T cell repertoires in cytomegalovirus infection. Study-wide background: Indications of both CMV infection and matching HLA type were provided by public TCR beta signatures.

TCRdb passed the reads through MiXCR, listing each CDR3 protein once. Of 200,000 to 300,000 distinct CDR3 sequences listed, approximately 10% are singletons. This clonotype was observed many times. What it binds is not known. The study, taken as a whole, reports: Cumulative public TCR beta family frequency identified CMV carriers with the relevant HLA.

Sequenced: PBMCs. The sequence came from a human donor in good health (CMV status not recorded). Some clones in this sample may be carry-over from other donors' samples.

The CDR3 nucleotides are TGTGCCAGTAGTACCCGACAGGGCTCCTACGAGCAGTACTTC. It yields the protein CASSTRQGSYEQYF. The V and J genes are TRBV19 and TRBJ2-7, with 7 bases identical to TRBD1. Germline V lookup: CDR1 LNHDA, CDR2 SQIVND (reference sequence). The CDR3 covers 14 residues. With 4 bases clipped from V and 0 bases from J, the junction kept 3 bases outside the gene matches.